Described below is a single T cell receptor beta chain sequence and its context. The data stem from a study of monozygotic twins with inflammatory bowel disease. No DNA is given; TCRdb re-called the 5' RACE reads and lists each CDR3 protein once. The data show some 170,000 distinct CDR3 sequences, and the top ten clones hold less than 7.5%. The CDR3 has 16 residues. Germline V gene lookup returns CDR1 DFQATT and CDR2 SNEGSKA (reference sequence). This TCR came from a human donor with ulcerative colitis or Crohn's disease, or a healthy co-twin of an affected twin (not recorded which). The sample was blood. This rearrangement joins TRBV20-1 to TRBJ2-1; checking the TCRdb D call of TRBD2 is not possible without DNA. The chain's CDR3 is CSARGLAGHSYNEQFF.